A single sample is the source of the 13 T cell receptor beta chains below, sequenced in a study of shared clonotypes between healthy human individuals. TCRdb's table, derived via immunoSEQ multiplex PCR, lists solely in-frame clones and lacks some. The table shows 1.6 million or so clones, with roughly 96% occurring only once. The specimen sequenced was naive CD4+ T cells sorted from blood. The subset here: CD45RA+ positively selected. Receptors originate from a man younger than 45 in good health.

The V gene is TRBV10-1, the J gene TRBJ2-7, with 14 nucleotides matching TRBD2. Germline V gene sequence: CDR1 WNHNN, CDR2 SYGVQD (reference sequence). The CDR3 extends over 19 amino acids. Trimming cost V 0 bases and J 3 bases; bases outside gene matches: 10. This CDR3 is CASSESGLAGVHGVYEQYF. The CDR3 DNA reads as TGCGCCAGCAGTGAGTCGGGACTAGCGGGAGTTCATGGTGTCTACGAGCAGTACTTC.

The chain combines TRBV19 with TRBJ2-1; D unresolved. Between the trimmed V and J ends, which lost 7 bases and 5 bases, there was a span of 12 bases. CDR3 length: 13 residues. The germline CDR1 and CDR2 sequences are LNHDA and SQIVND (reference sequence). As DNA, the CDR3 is TGTGCCAGTACCTATTTCACAGACAATGAGCAGTTCTTC. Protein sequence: CASTYFTDNEQFF.

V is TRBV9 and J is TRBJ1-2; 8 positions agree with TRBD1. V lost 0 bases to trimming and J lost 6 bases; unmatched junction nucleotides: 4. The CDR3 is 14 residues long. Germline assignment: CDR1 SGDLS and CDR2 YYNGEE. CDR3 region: CASSVGTTGDGYTF. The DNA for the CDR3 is TGTGCCAGCAGCGTAGGAACGACAGGGGATGGCTACACCTTC.

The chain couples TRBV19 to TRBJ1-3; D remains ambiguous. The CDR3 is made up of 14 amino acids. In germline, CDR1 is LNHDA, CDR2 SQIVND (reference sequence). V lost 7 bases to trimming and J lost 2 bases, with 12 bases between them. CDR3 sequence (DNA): TGTGCCAGTACCAGACCCTTTCCTGGAAACACCATATATTTT. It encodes CASTRPFPGNTIYF.

CDR3 in amino acids: CASSDPGRRAYEQYF. CDR3 sequence (DNA): TGCGCCAGCAGCGACCCGGGACGGAGGGCCTACGAGCAGTACTTC. V gene TRBV10-2 combines with J gene TRBJ2-7; the D gene is possibly TRBD2 (6 bases). Germline CDR1 reads WSHSY; CDR2 reads SAAADI. The CDR3 is 15 residues long. The V end lost 6 bases, the J end lost 2 bases, and 17 bases lay between the germline ends.

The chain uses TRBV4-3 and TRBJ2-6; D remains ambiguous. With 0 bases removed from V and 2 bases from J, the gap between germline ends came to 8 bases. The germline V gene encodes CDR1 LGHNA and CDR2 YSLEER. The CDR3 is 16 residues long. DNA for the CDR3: TGCGCCAGCAGCCAAGAGGCTAGAGCTGGGGCCAACGTCCTGACTTTC. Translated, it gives CASSQEARAGANVLTF.

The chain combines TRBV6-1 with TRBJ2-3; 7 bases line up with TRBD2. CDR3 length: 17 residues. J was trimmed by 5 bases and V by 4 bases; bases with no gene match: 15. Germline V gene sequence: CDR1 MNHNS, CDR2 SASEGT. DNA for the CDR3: TGTGCCAGCAGTGTGGGGAGGGCACGGTTAGAACAAGATACGCAGTATTTT. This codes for CASSVGRARLEQDTQYF.

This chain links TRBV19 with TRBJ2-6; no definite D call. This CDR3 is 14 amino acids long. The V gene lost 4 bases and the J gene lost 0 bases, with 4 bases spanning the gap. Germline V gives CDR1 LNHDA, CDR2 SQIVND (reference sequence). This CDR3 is CASSTYSGANVLTF. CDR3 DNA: TGTGCCAGTAGTACGTACTCTGGGGCCAACGTCCTGACTTTC.

The CDR3 is CASGTSGYNEQFF. The DNA of the CDR3 is TGTGCCAGTGGGACTAGCGGATACAATGAGCAGTTCTTC. The V gene is TRBV9, the J gene TRBJ2-1; 11 nucleotides agree with TRBD2. The CDR3 has 13 amino acids. With 8 bases clipped from V and 4 bases from J, the junction kept 2 bases outside the gene matches. CDR1 SGDLS and CDR2 YYNGEE come from the germline V gene.

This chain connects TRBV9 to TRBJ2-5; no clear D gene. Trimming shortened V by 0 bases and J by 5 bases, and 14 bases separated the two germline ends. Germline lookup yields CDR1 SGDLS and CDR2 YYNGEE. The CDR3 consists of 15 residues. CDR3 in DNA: TGTGCCAGCAGCGTAGAAATCCATCCCTCGGAGACCCAGTACTTC. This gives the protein CASSVEIHPSETQYF.

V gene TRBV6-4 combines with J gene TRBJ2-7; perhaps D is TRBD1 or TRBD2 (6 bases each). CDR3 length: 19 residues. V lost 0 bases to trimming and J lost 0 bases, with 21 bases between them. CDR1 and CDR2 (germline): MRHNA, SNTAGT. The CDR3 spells CASSDSNGDGGRASYEQYF. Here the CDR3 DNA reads TGTGCCAGCAGTGACTCGAATGGAGACGGGGGCAGGGCCTCCTACGAGCAGTACTTC.

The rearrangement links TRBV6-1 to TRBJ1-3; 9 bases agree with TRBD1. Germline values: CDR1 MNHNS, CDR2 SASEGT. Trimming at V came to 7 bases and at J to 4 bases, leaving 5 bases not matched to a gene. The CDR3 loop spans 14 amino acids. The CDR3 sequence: CASTLGQGGNTIYF. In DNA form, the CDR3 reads TGTGCCAGCACCCTTGGACAGGGGGGAAACACCATATATTTT.

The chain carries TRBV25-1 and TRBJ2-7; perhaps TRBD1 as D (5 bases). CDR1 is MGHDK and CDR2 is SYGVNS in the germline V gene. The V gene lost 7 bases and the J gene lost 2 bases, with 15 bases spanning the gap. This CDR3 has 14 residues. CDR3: CASTQGASPYEQYF. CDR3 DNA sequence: TGTGCCAGCACCCAAGGGGCAAGTCCCTACGAGCAGTACTTC.